The sequence of this TCR beta chain was determined in a study of identical twins. Germline values: CDR1 SEHNR, CDR2 FQNEAQ (reference sequence). The CDR3 has 15 residues. V dropped 5 bases and J dropped 6; count of bases not matched to a gene: 11. Only a few counts were recorded for this clonotype. TCRdb analysed the 5' RACE reads with MiXCR anew, one entry per CDR3 protein. This sample yields about 720,000 distinct CDR3 sequences, of which 8.5% to 9% are seen a single time; about 0.98% belongs to the top ten. These same records also appear under a second study, on yellow fever vaccine responses in identical twins.

The TCR comes from a woman younger than 30 in good health. The sequencing sample was made of PBMCs. V gene TRBV7-9 combines with J gene TRBJ2-7, with TRBD1 matching 9 bases. CDR3 nucleotide sequence: TGTGCCAGCAGCCTGGGACAGGGCGGGGAGGGCGAGCAGTACTTC. Its protein is CASSLGQGGEGEQYF. Variable domain in full (rest from reference TRBV7-9 and TRBJ2-7): DTGVSQNPRHKITKRGQNVTFRCDPISEHNRLYWYRQTLGQGPEFLTYFQNEAQLEKSRLLSDRFSAERPKGSFSTLEIQRTEQGDSAMYLCASSLGQGGEGEQYFGPGTRLTVT.